This T cell receptor (beta chain) was documented in a study of blood T cell repertoires in COVID-19. The wider study: Nucleic acid was either cDNA or gDNA, and it came from T cells, B-cell-depleted T cells, or PBMCs.

The assay was immunoSEQ multiplex PCR, and TCRdb's table has in-frame clones only and misses some. The sample holds around 67,000 clones, about 91% seen once. This clone occurred once. Germline V gene data show CDR1 as LNHDA and CDR2 as SQIVND (reference sequence). V lost 5 bases to trimming and J lost 2 bases, with 12 bases between them. This CDR3 is built from 14 residues. This sequence joins TRBV19 and TRBJ1-2, with D possibly being TRBD1 (6 bases). The specimen was peripheral blood. The receptor's source is a woman older than 75 with active or convalescent COVID-19. The CDR3 nucleotides are TGTGCCAGTAGTCTAAACAGGGCCAACTATGGCTACACCTTC. Protein sequence: CASSLNRANYGYTF. Filled out from reference TRBV19 and TRBJ1-2, the complete variable domain reads DGGITQSPKYLFRKEGQNVTLSCEQNLNHDAMYWYRQDPGQGLRLIYYSQIVNDFQKGDIAEGYSVSREKKESFPLTVTSAQKNPTAFYLCASSLNRANYGYTFGSGTRLTVV.